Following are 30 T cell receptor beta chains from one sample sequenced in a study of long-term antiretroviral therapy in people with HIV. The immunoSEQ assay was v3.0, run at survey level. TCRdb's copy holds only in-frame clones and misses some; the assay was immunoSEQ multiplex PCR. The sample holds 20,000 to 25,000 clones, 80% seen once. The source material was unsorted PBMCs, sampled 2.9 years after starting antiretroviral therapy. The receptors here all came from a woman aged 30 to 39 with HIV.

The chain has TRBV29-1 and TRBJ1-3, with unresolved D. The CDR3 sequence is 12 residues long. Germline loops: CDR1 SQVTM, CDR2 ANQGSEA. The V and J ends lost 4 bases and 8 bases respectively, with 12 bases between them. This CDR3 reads CSVVVGQDTIYF. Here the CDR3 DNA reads TGCAGCGTTGTTGTCGGGCAGGACACCATATATTTT.

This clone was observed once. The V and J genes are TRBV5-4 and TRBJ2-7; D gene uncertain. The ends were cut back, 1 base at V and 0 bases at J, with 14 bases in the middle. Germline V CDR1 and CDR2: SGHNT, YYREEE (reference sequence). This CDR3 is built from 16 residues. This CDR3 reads CASSLQEINASYEQYF. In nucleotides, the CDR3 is TGTGCCAGCAGCTTGCAGGAGATAAACGCCTCCTACGAGCAGTACTTC.

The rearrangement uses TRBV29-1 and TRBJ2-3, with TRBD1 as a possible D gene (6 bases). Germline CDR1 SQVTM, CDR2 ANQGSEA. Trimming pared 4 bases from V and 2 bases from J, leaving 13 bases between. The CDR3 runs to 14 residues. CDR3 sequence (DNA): TGCAGCGTTGGGGGGCAGGGAGTCACAGATACGCAGTATTTT. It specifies CSVGGQGVTDTQYF.

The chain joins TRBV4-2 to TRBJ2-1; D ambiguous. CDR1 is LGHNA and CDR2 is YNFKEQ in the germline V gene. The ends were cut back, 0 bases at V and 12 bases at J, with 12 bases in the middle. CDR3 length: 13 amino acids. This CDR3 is CASSQEIGSGQFF. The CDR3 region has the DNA TGTGCCAGCAGCCAAGAAATCGGGTCTGGGCAGTTCTTC.

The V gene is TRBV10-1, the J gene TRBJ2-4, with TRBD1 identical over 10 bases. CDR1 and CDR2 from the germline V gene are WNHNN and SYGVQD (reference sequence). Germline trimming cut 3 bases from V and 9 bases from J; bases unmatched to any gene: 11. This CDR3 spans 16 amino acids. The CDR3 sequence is CASSDVRQGAGGIQYF. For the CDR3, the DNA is TGCGCCAGCAGTGATGTTCGACAGGGGGCCGGGGGCATTCAGTACTTC.

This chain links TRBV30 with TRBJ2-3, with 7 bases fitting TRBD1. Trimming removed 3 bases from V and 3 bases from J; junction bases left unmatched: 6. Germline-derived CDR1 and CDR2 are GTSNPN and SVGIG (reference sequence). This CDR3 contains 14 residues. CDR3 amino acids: CAWRYDRETDTQYF. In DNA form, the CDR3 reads TGTGCCTGGAGATACGACAGGGAAACAGATACGCAGTATTTT.

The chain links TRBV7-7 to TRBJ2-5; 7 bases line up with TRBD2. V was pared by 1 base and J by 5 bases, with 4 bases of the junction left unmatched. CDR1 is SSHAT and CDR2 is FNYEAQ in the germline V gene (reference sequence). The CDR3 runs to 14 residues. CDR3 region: CASSLVGGAETQYF. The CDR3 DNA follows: TGTGCCAGCAGCTTAGTGGGAGGGGCGGAGACCCAGTACTTC.

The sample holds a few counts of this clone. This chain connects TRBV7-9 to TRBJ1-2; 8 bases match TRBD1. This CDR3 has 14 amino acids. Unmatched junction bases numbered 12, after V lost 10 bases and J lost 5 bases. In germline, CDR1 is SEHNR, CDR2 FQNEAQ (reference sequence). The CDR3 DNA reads TGTGCCATCATCCCGAGCGGACAGGGTTATGGCTACACCTTC. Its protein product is CAIIPSGQGYGYTF.

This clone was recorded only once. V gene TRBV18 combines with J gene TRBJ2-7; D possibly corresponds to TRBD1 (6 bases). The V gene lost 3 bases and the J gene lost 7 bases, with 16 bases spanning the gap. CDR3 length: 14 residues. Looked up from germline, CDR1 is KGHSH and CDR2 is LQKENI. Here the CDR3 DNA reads TGTGCCAGCTCACCCGCGAGGGGGTTGGGGGAGCAGTACGTC. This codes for CASSPARGLGEQYV.

The CDR3 region is CASSLGGRGGFTEAFF. DNA for the CDR3: TGTGCCAGCAGCTTAGGTGGGAGGGGAGGATTCACTGAAGCTTTCTTT. The chain joins TRBV7-8 to TRBJ1-1; perhaps TRBD1 as D (5 bases). Trimming shortened V by 1 base and J by 4 bases, and 16 bases separated the two germline ends. This CDR3 is built from 16 residues. Germline CDR1 SGHVS, CDR2 FQNEAQ. The full variable domain, in which reference TRBV7-8 and TRBJ1-1 provide the parts outside the CDR3, is GAGVSQSPRYKVAKRGQDVALRCDPISGHVSLFWYQQALGQGPEFLTYFQNEAQLDKSGLPSDRFFAERPEGSVSTLKIQRTQQEDSAVYLCASSLGGRGGFTEAFFGQGTRLTVV.

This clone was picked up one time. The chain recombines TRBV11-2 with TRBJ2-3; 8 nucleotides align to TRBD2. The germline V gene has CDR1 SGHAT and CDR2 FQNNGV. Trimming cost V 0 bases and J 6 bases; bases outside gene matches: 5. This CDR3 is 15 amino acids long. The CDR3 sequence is CASSLDRGGWDTQYF. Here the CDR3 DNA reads TGTGCCAGCAGCTTAGACCGGGGGGGCTGGGATACGCAGTATTTT.

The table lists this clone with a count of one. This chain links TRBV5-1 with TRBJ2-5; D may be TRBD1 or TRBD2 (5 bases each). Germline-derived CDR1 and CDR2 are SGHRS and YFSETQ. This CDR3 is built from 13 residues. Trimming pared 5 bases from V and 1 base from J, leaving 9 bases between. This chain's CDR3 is CASRGDGQETQYF. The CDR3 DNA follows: TGCGCCAGCAGGGGGGACGGCCAAGAGACCCAGTACTTC.

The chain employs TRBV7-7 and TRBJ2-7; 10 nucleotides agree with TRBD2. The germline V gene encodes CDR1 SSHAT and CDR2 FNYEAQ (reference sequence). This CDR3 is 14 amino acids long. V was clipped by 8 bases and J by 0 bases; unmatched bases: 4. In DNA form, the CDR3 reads TGTGCCAGCCAAGCTAGCGGGAGCTCCTACGAGCAGTACTTC. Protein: CASQASGSSYEQYF.

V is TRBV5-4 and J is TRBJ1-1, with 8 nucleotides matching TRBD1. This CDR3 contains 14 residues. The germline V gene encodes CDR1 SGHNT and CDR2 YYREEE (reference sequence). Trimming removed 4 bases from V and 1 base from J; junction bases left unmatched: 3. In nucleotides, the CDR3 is TGTGCCAGCAGCGTGACAGGGGAGAACACTGAAGCTTTCTTT. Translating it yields CASSVTGENTEAFF.

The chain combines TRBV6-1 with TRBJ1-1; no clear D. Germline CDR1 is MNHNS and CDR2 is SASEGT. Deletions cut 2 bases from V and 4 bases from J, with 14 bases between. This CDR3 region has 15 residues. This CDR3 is CASSEWLGRATEAFF. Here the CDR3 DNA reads TGTGCCAGCAGTGAATGGTTGGGGAGGGCCACTGAAGCTTTCTTT.

The CDR3 here is CASTADRAYGYTF. The CDR3 DNA sequence: TGTGCCAGTACTGCGGACAGGGCCTATGGCTACACCTTC. The V gene is TRBV19, the J gene TRBJ1-2; 8 bases fit TRBD1. J gave up 4 bases and V 7 bases, and 5 bases lay outside the gene matches. Germline V gene sequence: CDR1 LNHDA, CDR2 SQIVND (reference sequence). CDR3 length: 13 residues. Variable domain in full (rest from reference TRBV19 and TRBJ1-2): DGGITQSPKYLFRKEGQNVTLSCEQNLNHDAMYWYRQDPGQGLRLIYYSQIVNDFQKGDIAEGYSVSREKKESFPLTVTSAQKNPTAFYLCASTADRAYGYTFGSGTRLTVV.

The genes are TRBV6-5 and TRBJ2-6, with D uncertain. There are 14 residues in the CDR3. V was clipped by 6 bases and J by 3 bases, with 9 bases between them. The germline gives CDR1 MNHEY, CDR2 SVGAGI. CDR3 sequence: CASRPTYGANVLTF. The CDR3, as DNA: TGTGCCAGCAGGCCTACCTATGGGGCCAACGTCCTGACTTTC.

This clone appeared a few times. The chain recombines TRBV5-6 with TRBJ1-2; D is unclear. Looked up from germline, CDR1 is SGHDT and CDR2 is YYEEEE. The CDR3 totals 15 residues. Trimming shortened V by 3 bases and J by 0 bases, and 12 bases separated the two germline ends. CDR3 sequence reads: CASSSRQRANYGYTF. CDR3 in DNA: TGTGCCAGCAGCTCTCGACAACGTGCTAACTATGGCTACACCTTC.

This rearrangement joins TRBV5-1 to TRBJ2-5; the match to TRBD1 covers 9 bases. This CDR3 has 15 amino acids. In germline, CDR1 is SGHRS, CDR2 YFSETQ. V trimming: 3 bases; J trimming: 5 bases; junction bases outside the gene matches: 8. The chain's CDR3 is CASSWGTGGEETQYF. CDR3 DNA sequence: TGCGCCAGCAGCTGGGGAACAGGGGGCGAGGAGACCCAGTACTTC.

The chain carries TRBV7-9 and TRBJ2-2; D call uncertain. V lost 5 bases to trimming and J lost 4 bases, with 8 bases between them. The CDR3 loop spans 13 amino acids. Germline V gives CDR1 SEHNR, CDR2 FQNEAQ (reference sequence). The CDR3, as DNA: TGTGCCAGCAGCACCATTGGCACCGGGGAGCTGTTTTTT. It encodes CASSTIGTGELFF.

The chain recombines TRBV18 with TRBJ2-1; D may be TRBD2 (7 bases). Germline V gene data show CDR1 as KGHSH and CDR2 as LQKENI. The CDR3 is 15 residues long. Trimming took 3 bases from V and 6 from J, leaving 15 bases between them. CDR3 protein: CASSPSGGAGNEQFF. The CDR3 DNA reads TGTGCCAGCTCACCGAGTGGGGGGGCAGGCAATGAGCAGTTCTTC. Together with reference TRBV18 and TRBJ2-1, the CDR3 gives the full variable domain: NAGVMQNPRHLVRRRGQEARLRCSPMKGHSHVYWYRQLPEEGLKFMVYLQKENIIDESGMPKERFSAEFPKEGPSILRIQQVVRGDSAAYFCASSPSGGAGNEQFFGPGTRLTVL.

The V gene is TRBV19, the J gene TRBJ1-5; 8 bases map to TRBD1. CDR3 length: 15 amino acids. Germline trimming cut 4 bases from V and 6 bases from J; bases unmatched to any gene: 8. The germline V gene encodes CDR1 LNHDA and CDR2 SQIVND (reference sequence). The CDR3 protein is CASSTGGAKSQPQHF. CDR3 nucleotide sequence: TGTGCCAGTAGTACAGGGGGCGCCAAGAGTCAGCCCCAGCATTTT.

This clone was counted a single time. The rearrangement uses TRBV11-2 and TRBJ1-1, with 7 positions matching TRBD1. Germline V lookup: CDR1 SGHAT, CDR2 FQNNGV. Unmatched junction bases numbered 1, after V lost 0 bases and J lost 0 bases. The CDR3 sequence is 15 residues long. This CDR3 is CASSLEGTVNTEAFF. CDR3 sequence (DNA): TGTGCCAGCAGCTTAGAGGGGACAGTGAACACTGAAGCTTTCTTT.

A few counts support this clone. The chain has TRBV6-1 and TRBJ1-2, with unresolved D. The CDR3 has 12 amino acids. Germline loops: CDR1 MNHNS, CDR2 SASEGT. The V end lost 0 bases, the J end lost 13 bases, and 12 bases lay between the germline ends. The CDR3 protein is CASSEAFGDCTF. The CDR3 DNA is TGTGCCAGCAGTGAAGCTTTCGGAGATTGCACCTTC.

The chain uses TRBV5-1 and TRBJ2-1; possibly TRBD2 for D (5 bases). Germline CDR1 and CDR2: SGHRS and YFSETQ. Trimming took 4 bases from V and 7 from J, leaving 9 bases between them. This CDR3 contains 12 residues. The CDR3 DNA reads TGCGCCAGCAGCCTAAGGGAGAATGAGCAGTTCTTC. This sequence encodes CASSLRENEQFF. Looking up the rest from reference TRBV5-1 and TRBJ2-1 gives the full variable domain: KAGVTQTPRYLIKTRGQQVTLSCSPISGHRSVSWYQQTPGQGLQFLFEYFSETQRNKGNFPGRFSGRQFSNSRSEMNVSTLELGDSALYLCASSLRENEQFFGPGTRLTVL.

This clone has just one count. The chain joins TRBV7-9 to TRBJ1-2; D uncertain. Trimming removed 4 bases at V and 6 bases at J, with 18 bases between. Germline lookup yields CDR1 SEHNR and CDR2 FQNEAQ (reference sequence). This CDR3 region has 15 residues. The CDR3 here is CASSSASVGSHGYTF. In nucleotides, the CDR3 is TGTGCCAGCAGCTCCGCGTCGGTAGGAAGCCATGGCTACACCTTC.

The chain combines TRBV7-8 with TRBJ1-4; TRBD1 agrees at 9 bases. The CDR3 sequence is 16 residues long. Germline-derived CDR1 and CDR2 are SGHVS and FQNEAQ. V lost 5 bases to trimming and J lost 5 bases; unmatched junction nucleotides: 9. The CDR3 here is CASSQDPGQGNEKLFF. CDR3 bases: TGTGCCAGCAGCCAAGACCCGGGACAGGGAAATGAAAAACTGTTTTTT.

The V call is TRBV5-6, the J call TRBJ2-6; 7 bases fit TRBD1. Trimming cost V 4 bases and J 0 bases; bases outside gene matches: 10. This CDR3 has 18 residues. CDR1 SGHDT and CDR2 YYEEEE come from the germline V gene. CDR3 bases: TGTGCCAGCAGCCGGCGGACAGGACGAAACTCTGGGGCCAACGTCCTGACTTTC. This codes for CASSRRTGRNSGANVLTF.

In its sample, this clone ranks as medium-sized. CDR3 DNA sequence: TGTGCCAGCAGTGGAACGACCGGGGAGCTGTTTTTT. This translates into CASSGTTGELFF. The V gene is TRBV27, the J gene TRBJ2-2; D is unclear. The CDR3 is 12 amino acids. V lost 5 bases to trimming and J lost 5 bases, with 6 bases between them. Germline CDR1 reads MNHEY; CDR2 reads SMNVEV (reference sequence).

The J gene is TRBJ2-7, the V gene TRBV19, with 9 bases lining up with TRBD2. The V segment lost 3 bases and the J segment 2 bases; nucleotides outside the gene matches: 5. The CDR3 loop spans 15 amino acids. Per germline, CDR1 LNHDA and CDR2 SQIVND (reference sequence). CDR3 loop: CASSIRLAEAYEQYF. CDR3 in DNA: TGTGCCAGTAGTATCCGACTAGCGGAGGCCTACGAGCAGTACTTC.